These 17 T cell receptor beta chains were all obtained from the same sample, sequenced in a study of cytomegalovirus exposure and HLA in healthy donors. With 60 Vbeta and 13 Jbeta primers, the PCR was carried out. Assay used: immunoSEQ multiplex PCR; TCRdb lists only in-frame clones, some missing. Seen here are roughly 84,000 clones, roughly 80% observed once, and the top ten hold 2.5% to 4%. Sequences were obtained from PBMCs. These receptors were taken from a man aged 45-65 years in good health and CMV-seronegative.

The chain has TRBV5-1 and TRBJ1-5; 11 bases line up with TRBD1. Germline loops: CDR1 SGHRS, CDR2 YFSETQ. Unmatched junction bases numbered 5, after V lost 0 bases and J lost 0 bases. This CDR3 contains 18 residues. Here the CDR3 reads CASSLGTGGRNSNQPQHF. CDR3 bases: TGCGCCAGCAGCTTGGGGACAGGGGGCCGGAATAGCAATCAGCCCCAGCATTTT. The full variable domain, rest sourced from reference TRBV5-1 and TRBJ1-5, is KAGVTQTPRYLIKTRGQQVTLSCSPISGHRSVSWYQQTPGQGLQFLFEYFSETQRNKGNFPGRFSGRQFSNSRSEMNVSTLELGDSALYLCASSLGTGGRNSNQPQHFGDGTRLSIL.

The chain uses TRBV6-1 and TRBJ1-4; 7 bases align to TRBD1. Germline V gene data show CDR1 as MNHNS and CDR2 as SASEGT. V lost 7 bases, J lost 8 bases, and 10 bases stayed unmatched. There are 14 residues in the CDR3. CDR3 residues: CASTVNRGWEKLFF. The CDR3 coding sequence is TGTGCCAGCACTGTTAACAGGGGTTGGGAAAAACTGTTTTTT.

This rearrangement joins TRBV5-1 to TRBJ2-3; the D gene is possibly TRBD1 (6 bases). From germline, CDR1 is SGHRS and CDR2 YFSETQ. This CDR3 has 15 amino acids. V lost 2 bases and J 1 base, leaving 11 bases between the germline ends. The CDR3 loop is CASSFRGDRTDTQYF. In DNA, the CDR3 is TGCGCCAGCAGCTTCAGGGGTGATCGCACAGATACGCAGTATTTT. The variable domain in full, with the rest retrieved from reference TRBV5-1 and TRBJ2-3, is KAGVTQTPRYLIKTRGQQVTLSCSPISGHRSVSWYQQTPGQGLQFLFEYFSETQRNKGNFPGRFSGRQFSNSRSEMNVSTLELGDSALYLCASSFRGDRTDTQYFGPGTRLTVL.

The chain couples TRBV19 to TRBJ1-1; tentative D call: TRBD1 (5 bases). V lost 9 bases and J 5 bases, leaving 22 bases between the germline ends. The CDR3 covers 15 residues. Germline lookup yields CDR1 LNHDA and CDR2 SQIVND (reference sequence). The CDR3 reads CASRDLGGILTEAFF. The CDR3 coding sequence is TGTGCCAGCCGGGACTTAGGAGGTATATTGACTGAAGCTTTCTTT.

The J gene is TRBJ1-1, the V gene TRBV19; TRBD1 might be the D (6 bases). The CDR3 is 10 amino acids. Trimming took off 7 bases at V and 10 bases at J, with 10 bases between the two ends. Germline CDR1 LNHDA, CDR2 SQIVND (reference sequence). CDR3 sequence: CASNRERAFF. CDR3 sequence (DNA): TGTGCCAGTAACAGGGAAAGAGCTTTCTTT.

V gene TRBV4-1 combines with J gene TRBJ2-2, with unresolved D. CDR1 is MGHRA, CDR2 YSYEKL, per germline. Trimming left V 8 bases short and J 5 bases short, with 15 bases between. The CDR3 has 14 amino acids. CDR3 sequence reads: CASGWRGATGELFF. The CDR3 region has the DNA TGCGCCAGCGGGTGGCGAGGTGCAACCGGGGAGCTGTTTTTT.

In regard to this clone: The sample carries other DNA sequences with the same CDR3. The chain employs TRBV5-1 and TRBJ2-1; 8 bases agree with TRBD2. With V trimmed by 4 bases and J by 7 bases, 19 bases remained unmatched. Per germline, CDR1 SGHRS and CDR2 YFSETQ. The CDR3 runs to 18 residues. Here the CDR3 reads CASSLLLAGGNLPNEQFF. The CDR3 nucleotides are TGCGCCAGCAGCCTCCTACTGGCGGGGGGAAATCTACCAAATGAGCAGTTCTTC.

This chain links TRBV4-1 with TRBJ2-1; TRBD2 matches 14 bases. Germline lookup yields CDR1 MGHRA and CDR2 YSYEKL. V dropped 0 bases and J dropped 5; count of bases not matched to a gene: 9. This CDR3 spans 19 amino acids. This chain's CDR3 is CASSQDRWTSGGRDNEQFF. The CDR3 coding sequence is TGCGCCAGCAGCCAAGATAGATGGACTAGCGGGGGGCGGGACAATGAGCAGTTCTTC.

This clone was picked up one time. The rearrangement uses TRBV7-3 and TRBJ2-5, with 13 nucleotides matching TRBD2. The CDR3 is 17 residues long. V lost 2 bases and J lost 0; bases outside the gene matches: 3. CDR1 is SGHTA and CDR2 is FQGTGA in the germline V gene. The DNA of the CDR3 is TGTGCCAGCAGCTTAGGGACTAGCGGGGAGTACCAAGAGACCCAGTACTTC. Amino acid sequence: CASSLGTSGEYQETQYF.

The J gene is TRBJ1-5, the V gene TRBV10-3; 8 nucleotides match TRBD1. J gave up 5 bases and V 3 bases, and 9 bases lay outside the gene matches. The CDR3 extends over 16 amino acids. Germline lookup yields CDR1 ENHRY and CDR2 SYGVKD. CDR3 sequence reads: CAISDDNTGGDQPQHF. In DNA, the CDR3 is TGTGCCATCAGTGACGATAACACAGGGGGGGATCAGCCCCAGCATTTT.

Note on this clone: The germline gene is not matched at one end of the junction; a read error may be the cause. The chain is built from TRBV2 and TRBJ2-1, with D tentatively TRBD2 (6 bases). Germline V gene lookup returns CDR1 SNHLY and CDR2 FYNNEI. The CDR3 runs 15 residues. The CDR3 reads CASSPGTESYNVQFF. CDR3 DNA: TGTGCCAGCAGTCCCGGGACTGAATCCTACAATGTGCAGTTCTTC.

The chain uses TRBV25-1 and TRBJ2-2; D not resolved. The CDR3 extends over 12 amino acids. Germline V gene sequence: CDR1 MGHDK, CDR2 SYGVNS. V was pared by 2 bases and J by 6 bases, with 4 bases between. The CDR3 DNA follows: TGTGCCAGCAGTGAAGAGGCCGGGGAGCTGTTTTTT. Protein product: CASSEEAGELFF. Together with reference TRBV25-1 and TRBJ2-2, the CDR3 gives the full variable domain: EADIYQTPRYLVIGTGKKITLECSQTMGHDKMYWYQQDPGMELHLIHYSYGVNSTEKGDLSSESTVSRIRTEHFPLTLESARPSHTSQYLCASSEEAGELFFGEGSRLTVL.

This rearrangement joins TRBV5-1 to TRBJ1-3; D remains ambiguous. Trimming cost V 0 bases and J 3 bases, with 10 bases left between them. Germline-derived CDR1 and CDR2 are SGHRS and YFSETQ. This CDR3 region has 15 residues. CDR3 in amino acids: CASSLEGAGGNTIYF. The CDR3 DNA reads TGCGCCAGCAGCTTGGAGGGAGCCGGTGGAAACACCATATATTTT.

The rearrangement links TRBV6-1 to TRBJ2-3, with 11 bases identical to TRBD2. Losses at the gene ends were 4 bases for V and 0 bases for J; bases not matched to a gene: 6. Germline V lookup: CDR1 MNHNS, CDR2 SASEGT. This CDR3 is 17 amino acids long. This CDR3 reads CASSARLAGPSTDTQYF. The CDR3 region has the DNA TGTGCCAGCAGTGCAAGACTAGCGGGGCCTAGCACAGATACGCAGTATTTT.

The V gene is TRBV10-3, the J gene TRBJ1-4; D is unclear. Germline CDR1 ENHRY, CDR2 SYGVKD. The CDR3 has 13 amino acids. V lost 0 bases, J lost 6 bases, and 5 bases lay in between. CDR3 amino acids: CAISESSDEKLFF. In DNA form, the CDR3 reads TGTGCCATCAGTGAGTCGTCAGATGAAAAACTGTTTTTT.

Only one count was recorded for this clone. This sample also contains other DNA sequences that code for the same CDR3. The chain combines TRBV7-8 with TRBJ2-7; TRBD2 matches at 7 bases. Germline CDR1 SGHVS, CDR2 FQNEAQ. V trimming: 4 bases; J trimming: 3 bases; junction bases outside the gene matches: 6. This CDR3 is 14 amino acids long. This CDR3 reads CASSYPAGNYEQYF. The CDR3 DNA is TGTGCCAGCAGCTACCCAGCGGGGAACTACGAGCAGTACTTC.

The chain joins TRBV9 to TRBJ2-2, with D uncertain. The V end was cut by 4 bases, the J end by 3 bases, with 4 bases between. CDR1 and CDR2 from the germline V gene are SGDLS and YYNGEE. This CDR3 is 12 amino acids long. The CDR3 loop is CASSPYTGELFF. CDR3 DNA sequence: TGTGCCAGCAGCCCTTACACCGGGGAGCTGTTTTTT.